Presented here are 9 T cell receptor beta chains from one specimen sequenced in a study of blood T cell repertoires in COVID-19. Generated by immunoSEQ multiplex PCR, the TCRdb table keeps only in-frame clones and is missing some. The sample lists around 72,000 clones; 70% to 90% were seen once. Sequencing was carried out using peripheral blood. The receptors derive from a man aged 50 or older with acute or convalescent COVID-19.

CDR3 DNA sequence: TGTGCCAGCGGTCTGGGGAGACCGTACTTC. It translates to CASGLGRPYF. The gene calls are TRBV2 and TRBJ2-4; D perhaps matches TRBD2 (5 bases). Per the germline V gene, CDR1 is SNHLY and CDR2 is FYNNEI. V gave up 8 bases and J gave up 15 bases, with 14 bases separating them. This CDR3 contains 10 residues.

This clone was observed once. CDR3 sequence (DNA): TGTGCCACCAGCAAGCCGGGACAGAACACCGGGGAGCTGTTTTTT. It specifies CATSKPGQNTGELFF. The chain has TRBV24-1 and TRBJ2-2, with a tentative D call TRBD1 (6 bases). The V and J ends lost 7 bases and 1 base respectively, with 12 bases between them. Germline CDR1 is KGHDR and CDR2 is SFDVKD. This CDR3 spans 15 amino acids.

This clone was seen a single time. V is TRBV19 and J is TRBJ2-7; 9 bases are a match to TRBD2. With 7 bases clipped from V and 4 bases from J, the junction kept 11 bases outside the gene matches. This CDR3 contains 15 residues. CDR1 and CDR2 (germline): LNHDA, SQIVND (reference sequence). The CDR3, as DNA: TGTGCCAGTAAGGTTGTGGCGGGGGGGCAGTACGAGCAGTACTTC. Its protein product is CASKVVAGGQYEQYF.

The V call is TRBV27, the J call TRBJ2-3; D not certain. The germline V gene encodes CDR1 MNHEY and CDR2 SMNVEV (reference sequence). Trimming left V 10 bases short and J 2 bases short, with 7 bases between. The CDR3 runs to 11 residues. This chain's CDR3 is CATQNTDTQYF. Written as DNA, the CDR3 is TGTGCCACACAGAACACAGATACGCAGTATTTT.

J is TRBJ1-4 and V is TRBV7-9; 8 nucleotides match TRBD1. Germline CDR1 is SEHNR and CDR2 is FQNEAQ (reference sequence). The CDR3 extends over 15 amino acids. With 5 bases clipped from V and 7 bases from J, the junction kept 9 bases outside the gene matches. The CDR3 DNA reads TGTGCCAGCAGCCCACCCACAGGGGGGGGTGAAAAACTGTTTTTT. Residues: CASSPPTGGGEKLFF.

V is TRBV5-1 and J is TRBJ1-4; TRBD1 is a possible D gene (5 bases). The V end was cut by 1 base, the J end by 5 bases, with 9 bases between. The germline CDR1 and CDR2 sequences are SGHRS and YFSETQ. The CDR3 runs to 14 residues. The CDR3 nucleotides are TGCGCCAGCAGCTTGACAGGACCAAATGAAAAACTGTTTTTT. Its translation is CASSLTGPNEKLFF.

The V gene is TRBV6-4, the J gene TRBJ2-3, with 7 bases identical to TRBD2. The CDR3 contains 11 residues. Germline V gene sequence: CDR1 MRHNA, CDR2 SNTAGT. The ends lost 4 bases at V and 11 bases at J; junction bases unmatched: 3. CDR3 sequence reads: CASSGGLEQYF. The CDR3 DNA reads TGTGCCAGCAGTGGTGGACTAGAGCAGTATTTT.

The chain carries TRBV15 and TRBJ1-6; D perhaps matches TRBD1 (6 bases). This CDR3 comprises 17 residues. Looked up from germline, CDR1 is LNHNV and CDR2 is YYDKDF (reference sequence). Trimming took off 0 bases at V and 6 bases at J, with 15 bases between the two ends. The CDR3: CATSRDWVQGFNSPLHF. In DNA form, the CDR3 reads TGTGCCACCAGCAGAGATTGGGTACAGGGTTTTAATTCACCCCTCCACTTT.

The J gene is TRBJ2-1, the V gene TRBV7-8; 7 positions agree with TRBD2. CDR3 size: 15 residues. Germline V CDR1 and CDR2: SGHVS, FQNEAQ. Germline trimming cut 2 bases from V and 4 bases from J; bases unmatched to any gene: 5. The CDR3 DNA follows: TGTGCCAGCAGCTTAACTCGGGGGGAGTACAATGAGCAGTTCTTC. It encodes CASSLTRGEYNEQFF.